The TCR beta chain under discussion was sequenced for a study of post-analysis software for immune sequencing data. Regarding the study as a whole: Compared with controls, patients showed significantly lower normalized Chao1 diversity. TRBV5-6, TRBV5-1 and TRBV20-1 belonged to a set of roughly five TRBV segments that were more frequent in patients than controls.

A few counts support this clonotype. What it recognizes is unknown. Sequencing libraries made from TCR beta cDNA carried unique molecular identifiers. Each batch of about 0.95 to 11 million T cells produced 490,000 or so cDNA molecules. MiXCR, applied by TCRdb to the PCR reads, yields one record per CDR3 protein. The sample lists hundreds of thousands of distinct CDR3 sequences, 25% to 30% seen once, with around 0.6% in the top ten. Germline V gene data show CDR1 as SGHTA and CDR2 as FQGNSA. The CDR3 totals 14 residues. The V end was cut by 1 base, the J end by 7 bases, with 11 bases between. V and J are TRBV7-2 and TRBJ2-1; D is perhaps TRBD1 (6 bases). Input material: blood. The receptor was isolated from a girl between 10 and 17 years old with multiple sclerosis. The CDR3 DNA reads TGTGCCAGCAGCTTAGGGTCCAGGGGAAATGAGCAGTTCTTC. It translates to CASSLGSRGNEQFF.